Following are 30 T cell receptor beta chains from one sample sequenced in a study of human T cells and chemical hapten exposure. Time point indicated: patch test 3, about 24 weeks after DPC sensitization. Sample treatment: therapeutic diphenylcyclopropenone sensitization with weekly scalp DPC. Using its own MiXCR run on the RACE reads, TCRdb lists one record per CDR3 protein. The table records about 84,000 distinct CDR3 sequences, more than 10% of them present only once. The material sequenced was whole blood, taken in connection with sensitization to the hapten diphenylcyclopropenone (DPC). The receptors were gathered from a woman between 50 and 59 years old with alopecia areata. Some clones in this sample may be carry-over from other donors' samples.

This clonotype was seen many times. The rearrangement joins TRBV15 to TRBJ1-6; D call uncertain. V was cut by 0 bases and J by 7 bases, with 10 bases left in between. Germline CDR1 is LNHNV and CDR2 is YYDKDF (reference sequence). The length of the CDR3 is 15 residues. CDR3 region: CATSREPGRNSPLHF. The CDR3, as DNA: TGTGCCACCAGCAGAGAACCGGGGAGAAATTCACCCCTCCACTTT.

This clonotype has a handful of counts. The chain joins TRBV12-3 or TRBV12-4 to TRBJ1-1; D is possibly TRBD1 (6 bases). CDR3 length: 14 amino acids. V was trimmed by 11 bases and J by 2 bases, leaving 18 bases between them. The CDR3 here is CAGLRAQGNTEAFF. The CDR3 nucleotides read TGTGCCGGCCTTCGGGCACAGGGAAACACTGAAGCTTTCTTT.

This clonotype turned up a few times. The rearrangement uses TRBV7-9 and TRBJ1-2; tentative D call: TRBD1 (6 bases). This CDR3 contains 15 residues. V was pared by 4 bases and J by 8 bases, with 20 bases between. Germline V gene data show CDR1 as SEHNR and CDR2 as FQNEAQ (reference sequence). CDR3 in amino acids: CASSSILRGARGYTF. The CDR3 nucleotides read TGTGCCAGCAGCTCCATCCTAAGGGGGGCTAGAGGCTACACCTTC.

This clonotype was observed a few times. The rearrangement uses TRBV14 and TRBJ2-5; D gene uncertain. The length of the CDR3 is 13 residues. Germline CDR1 and CDR2: SGHDN and FVKESK. Trimming removed 4 bases at V and 5 bases at J, with 11 bases between. The CDR3 here is CASSRNLGETQYF. The CDR3, as DNA: TGTGCCAGCAGCCGCAACCTGGGGGAGACCCAGTACTTC.

The chain is built from TRBV2 and TRBJ1-5, with D possibly matching TRBD1 (6 bases). The CDR3 has 16 residues. The germline V and J ends were trimmed by 4 bases and 2 bases, with 15 bases remaining between them. Germline CDR1 reads SNHLY; CDR2 reads FYNNEI. The CDR3 sequence: CASSVKGPGGNQPQHF. The CDR3 DNA follows: TGTGCCAGCAGTGTAAAGGGGCCAGGGGGCAATCAGCCCCAGCATTTT.

The table lists this clonotype with many counts. CDR3 sequence (DNA): TGTGCCAGCAGTAACGGTGGACAGGGGGCTTTTAGCAATCAGCCCCAGCATTTT. It codes for CASSNGGQGAFSNQPQHF. The chain combines TRBV28 with TRBJ1-5; 11 bases match TRBD1. V shed 5 bases, J shed 0 bases, and the junction held 9 bases outside the gene matches. The CDR3 covers 18 residues. Germline CDR1 MDHEN, CDR2 SYDVKM.

This clonotype has just a few counts. The chain joins TRBV28 to TRBJ2-7; no definite D call. The CDR3 consists of 13 residues. Between the trimmed V and J ends, which lost 3 bases and 3 bases, there was a span of 9 bases. The germline gives CDR1 MDHEN, CDR2 SYDVKM. DNA of the CDR3: TGTGCCAGCAGTTTCTCTGTGGGCTACGAGCAGTACTTC. Protein product: CASSFSVGYEQYF. Full variable domain (rest looked up from reference TRBV28 and TRBJ2-7): DVKVTQSSRYLVKRTGEKVFLECVQDMDHENMFWYRQDPGLGLRLIYFSYDVKMKEKGDIPEGYSVSREKKERFSLILESASTNQTSMYLCASSFSVGYEQYFGPGTRLTVT.

This clonotype was seen ten or more times. The chain recombines TRBV29-1 with TRBJ1-1; 7 nucleotides line up with TRBD1. The CDR3 sequence is 14 residues long. Looked up from germline, CDR1 is SQVTM and CDR2 is ANQGSEA. V lost 4 bases and J lost 4; bases outside the gene matches: 9. The CDR3, as DNA: TGCAGCGTTGCCGACAGGGCCCAGGGCACTGAAGCTTTCTTT. The encoded protein is CSVADRAQGTEAFF.

Many counts were recorded for this clonotype. The rearrangement links TRBV2 to TRBJ2-3; TRBD2 matches at 15 bases. This CDR3 is built from 17 residues. The J segment lost 4 bases and the V segment lost 8 bases, leaving 10 bases of the junction unmatched. Looked up from germline, CDR1 is SNHLY and CDR2 is FYNNEI. The CDR3 DNA reads TGTGCCAGCGTAGGACTAGCGGGAGGGCCTGGGGCAGATACGCAGTATTTT. This codes for CASVGLAGGPGADTQYF.

The CDR3: CASSQGEASGSRYEQYF. The DNA of the CDR3 is TGTGCCAGCAGCCAGGGAGAAGCGAGCGGGAGTAGGTACGAGCAGTACTTC. V gene TRBV3-1 combines with J gene TRBJ2-7, with 8 bases lining up with TRBD2. The CDR3 has 17 amino acids. Germline loops: CDR1 LGHDT, CDR2 YNNKEL (reference sequence). With 3 bases clipped from V and 4 bases from J, the junction kept 14 bases outside the gene matches.

This clonotype has at least ten counts. V and J are TRBV20-1 and TRBJ2-7; 10 bases line up with TRBD1. CDR1 DFQATT and CDR2 SNEGSKA come from the germline V gene (reference sequence). CDR3 length: 14 residues. V was clipped by 5 bases and J by 0 bases; unmatched bases: 4. The CDR3 DNA reads as TGCAGTGCTTTAGACAGGGGGCCCTCCTACGAGCAGTACTTC. Amino acid sequence: CSALDRGPSYEQYF.

Ten or more counts support this clonotype. The chain links TRBV29-1 to TRBJ2-4; 7 bases match TRBD1. The V and J ends lost 4 bases and 10 bases, in that order; junction bases with no gene match: 1. The CDR3 covers 10 residues. Germline assignment: CDR1 SQVTM and CDR2 ANQGSEA. CDR3 in DNA: TGCAGCGTTGGGGACAGAATTCAGTACTTC. As protein: CSVGDRIQYF.

This clonotype was picked up a small number of times. The V and J genes are TRBV3-1 and TRBJ2-5, with 7 nucleotides matching TRBD1. The germline V gene encodes CDR1 LGHDT and CDR2 YNNKEL (reference sequence). This CDR3 has 15 residues. V shed 1 base, J shed 1 base, and the junction held 3 bases outside the gene matches. Here the CDR3 reads CASSQAGQVQETQYF. In DNA, the CDR3 is TGTGCCAGCAGCCAAGCAGGACAGGTCCAAGAGACCCAGTACTTC.

This clonotype appeared many times. The chain has TRBV7-9 and TRBJ1-1, with a possible D match to TRBD1 (5 bases). CDR3 length equals 14 residues. Deletions cut 5 bases from V and 7 bases from J, with 17 bases between. Germline V CDR1 and CDR2: SEHNR, FQNEAQ (reference sequence). The chain's CDR3 is CASSRQGRLVEAFF. In DNA form, the CDR3 reads TGTGCCAGCAGCCGGCAGGGAAGGCTGGTTGAAGCTTTCTTT.

For this clonotype: A much larger clone differs by one base, so this may be a read error. The chain recombines TRBV6-2 or TRBV6-3 with TRBJ2-1; 8 positions agree with TRBD2. The CDR3 runs to 14 residues. Germline CDR1 MNHEY, CDR2 SVGEGT. The CDR3: CASGLASPYNVQFF. As DNA, the CDR3 is TGTGCCAGCGGACTAGCTAGTCCCTACAATGTGCAGTTCTTC.

This clonotype was counted at least ten times. This chain joins TRBV20-1 and TRBJ1-1, with a possible D match to TRBD1 (5 bases). The CDR3 loop spans 13 amino acids. Trimming shortened V by 1 base and J by 5 bases, and 11 bases separated the two germline ends. From germline, CDR1 is DFQATT and CDR2 SNEGSKA (reference sequence). CDR3 in amino acids: CSARVGRATEAFF. The CDR3 DNA is TGCAGTGCTAGAGTCGGCAGGGCGACTGAAGCTTTCTTT.

This clonotype showed up just a few times. This sequence may be a read error, since a much larger clone differs from it by one base. The rearrangement links TRBV9 to TRBJ2-1, with a tentative D call TRBD1 (6 bases). Germline loops: CDR1 SGDLS, CDR2 YYNGEE. This CDR3 has 16 residues. Trimming took off 0 bases at V and 7 bases at J, with 17 bases between the two ends. The CDR3 sequence is CASSVENWAGDNEQFF. CDR3 sequence (DNA): TGTGCCAGCAGCGTAGAGAATTGGGCAGGGGATAATGAGCAGTTCTTC.

This clonotype was found many times. The gene calls are TRBV10-3 and TRBJ2-1; tentative D call: TRBD2 (6 bases). This CDR3 has 14 residues. Trimming shortened V by 2 bases and J by 3 bases, and 8 bases separated the two germline ends. CDR1 is ENHRY and CDR2 is SYGVKD in the germline V gene. The CDR3 loop reads CAISEPGSYNEQFF. CDR3 sequence (DNA): TGTGCCATCAGTGAGCCCGGGAGCTACAATGAGCAGTTCTTC.

The chain combines TRBV7-3 with TRBJ2-2; unclear D gene. Germline V gene lookup returns CDR1 SGHTA and CDR2 FQGTGA. CDR3 size: 15 residues. V lost 3 bases, J lost 2 bases, and 10 bases lay in between. The CDR3 DNA reads as TGTGCCAGCAGCTTTACCGCCTTTAACACCGGGGAGCTGTTTTTT. It translates to CASSFTAFNTGELFF.

This clonotype was found many times. The genes are TRBV6-1 and TRBJ2-1; 7 bases match TRBD2. The CDR3 has 16 residues. V was pared by 6 bases and J by 0 bases, with 8 bases of the junction left unmatched. In germline, CDR1 is MNHNS, CDR2 SASEGT. CDR3 amino acids: CASSSGLGSSYNEQFF. CDR3 DNA sequence: TGTGCCAGCAGCTCCGGACTAGGGAGCTCCTACAATGAGCAGTTCTTC.

This clonotype came up many times. The genes are TRBV24-1 and TRBJ2-1, with TRBD2 identical over 8 bases. V shed 5 bases, J shed 3 bases, and the junction held 8 bases outside the gene matches. CDR1 and CDR2 from the germline V gene are KGHDR and SFDVKD. There are 16 residues in the CDR3. The CDR3 coding sequence is TGTGCCACCAGTGGATCAACGAGCGGGGGCTACAATGAGCAGTTCTTC. This translates into CATSGSTSGGYNEQFF.

The rearrangement links TRBV5-1 to TRBJ1-6; D not certain. CDR3 length: 15 amino acids. Germline loops: CDR1 SGHRS, CDR2 YFSETQ. Trimming took 0 bases from V and 7 from J, leaving 11 bases between them. CDR3 sequence: CASSLGLEVNSPLHF. The CDR3 DNA follows: TGCGCCAGCAGCTTGGGCTTGGAAGTCAATTCACCCCTCCACTTT.

The table lists this clonotype with a few counts. The chain employs TRBV5-1 and TRBJ2-2; 9 nucleotides line up with TRBD2. CDR1 is SGHRS, CDR2 YFSETQ, per germline. This CDR3 is built from 18 residues. V dropped 3 bases and J dropped 5; count of bases not matched to a gene: 14. The CDR3 region is CASSSRGAGGFTTGELFF. The CDR3, as DNA: TGCGCCAGCAGCTCCCGTGGAGCGGGAGGCTTCACTACCGGGGAGCTGTTTTTT.

In this sample, this clonotype turned up a few times. The V call is TRBV9, the J call TRBJ1-2; D might be TRBD1 (5 bases). The V gene lost 4 bases and the J gene lost 5 bases, with 12 bases spanning the gap. CDR3 size: 13 residues. Germline V gives CDR1 SGDLS, CDR2 YYNGEE. In DNA, the CDR3 is TGTGCCAGCAGCCCCCCAGGGCATTATGGCTACACCTTC. Translating gives CASSPPGHYGYTF.

This sequence joins TRBV10-2 and TRBJ1-1, with D perhaps TRBD1 (6 bases). This CDR3 comprises 14 residues. Germline V lookup: CDR1 WSHSY, CDR2 SAAADI. Trimming stripped 6 bases from V and 3 bases from J, with 14 bases between. The CDR3 protein is CASRGADRYTEAFF. The CDR3 nucleotides read TGCGCCAGCAGGGGGGCGGACCGATACACTGAAGCTTTCTTT.

The chain is built from TRBV29-1 and TRBJ2-3; either TRBD1 or TRBD2 may fit D (5 bases each). Trimming stripped 4 bases from V and 3 bases from J, with 11 bases between. This CDR3 is built from 13 residues. Germline loops: CDR1 SQVTM, CDR2 ANQGSEA. CDR3 bases: TGCAGCGTTGGCAGGGACGCTACAGATACGCAGTATTTT. Its protein product is CSVGRDATDTQYF.

This chain uses TRBV6-1 with TRBJ2-2; 9 bases align to TRBD2. This CDR3 contains 18 residues. CDR1 and CDR2 from the germline V gene are MNHNS and SASEGT. V trimming: 1 base; J trimming: 2 bases; junction bases outside the gene matches: 8. The chain's CDR3 is CASSEVSSGSPNTGELFF. In nucleotides, the CDR3 is TGTGCCAGCAGTGAAGTTAGTAGCGGGAGCCCCAACACCGGGGAGCTGTTTTTT.

This clonotype was picked up many times. The chain uses TRBV27 and TRBJ1-6, with a weak D call TRBD1 (5 bases). Looked up from germline, CDR1 is MNHEY and CDR2 is SMNVEV (reference sequence). Trimming took off 1 base at V and 9 bases at J, with 13 bases between the two ends. This CDR3 comprises 15 residues. The CDR3 loop is CASSLWSQGSSPLHF. CDR3 DNA: TGTGCCAGCAGTTTATGGAGCCAGGGCTCTTCACCCCTCCACTTT.

On this clonotype itself: This could be a read error, since a much larger clone is one nucleotide away. The chain links TRBV6-2 or TRBV6-3 to TRBJ2-6; D is unresolved. Germline-derived CDR1 and CDR2 are MNHEY and SVGEGT. The CDR3 covers 16 residues. The CDR3 reads CASSTGRLSGTNVLTF. The DNA of the CDR3 is TGTGCCAGCAGCACCGGACGGCTCTCTGGGACCAACGTCCTGACTTTC.

This clonotype was seen a handful of times. The gene calls are TRBV20-1 and TRBJ2-1; D is unclear. Germline CDR1 DFQATT, CDR2 SNEGSKA (reference sequence). V shed 1 base and J shed 0 bases, with 7 bases lying between them. There are 14 residues in the CDR3. CDR3 bases: TGCAGTGCTAGAGGGCAGAGCTCCTACAATGAGCAGTTCTTC. Its translation is CSARGQSSYNEQFF.